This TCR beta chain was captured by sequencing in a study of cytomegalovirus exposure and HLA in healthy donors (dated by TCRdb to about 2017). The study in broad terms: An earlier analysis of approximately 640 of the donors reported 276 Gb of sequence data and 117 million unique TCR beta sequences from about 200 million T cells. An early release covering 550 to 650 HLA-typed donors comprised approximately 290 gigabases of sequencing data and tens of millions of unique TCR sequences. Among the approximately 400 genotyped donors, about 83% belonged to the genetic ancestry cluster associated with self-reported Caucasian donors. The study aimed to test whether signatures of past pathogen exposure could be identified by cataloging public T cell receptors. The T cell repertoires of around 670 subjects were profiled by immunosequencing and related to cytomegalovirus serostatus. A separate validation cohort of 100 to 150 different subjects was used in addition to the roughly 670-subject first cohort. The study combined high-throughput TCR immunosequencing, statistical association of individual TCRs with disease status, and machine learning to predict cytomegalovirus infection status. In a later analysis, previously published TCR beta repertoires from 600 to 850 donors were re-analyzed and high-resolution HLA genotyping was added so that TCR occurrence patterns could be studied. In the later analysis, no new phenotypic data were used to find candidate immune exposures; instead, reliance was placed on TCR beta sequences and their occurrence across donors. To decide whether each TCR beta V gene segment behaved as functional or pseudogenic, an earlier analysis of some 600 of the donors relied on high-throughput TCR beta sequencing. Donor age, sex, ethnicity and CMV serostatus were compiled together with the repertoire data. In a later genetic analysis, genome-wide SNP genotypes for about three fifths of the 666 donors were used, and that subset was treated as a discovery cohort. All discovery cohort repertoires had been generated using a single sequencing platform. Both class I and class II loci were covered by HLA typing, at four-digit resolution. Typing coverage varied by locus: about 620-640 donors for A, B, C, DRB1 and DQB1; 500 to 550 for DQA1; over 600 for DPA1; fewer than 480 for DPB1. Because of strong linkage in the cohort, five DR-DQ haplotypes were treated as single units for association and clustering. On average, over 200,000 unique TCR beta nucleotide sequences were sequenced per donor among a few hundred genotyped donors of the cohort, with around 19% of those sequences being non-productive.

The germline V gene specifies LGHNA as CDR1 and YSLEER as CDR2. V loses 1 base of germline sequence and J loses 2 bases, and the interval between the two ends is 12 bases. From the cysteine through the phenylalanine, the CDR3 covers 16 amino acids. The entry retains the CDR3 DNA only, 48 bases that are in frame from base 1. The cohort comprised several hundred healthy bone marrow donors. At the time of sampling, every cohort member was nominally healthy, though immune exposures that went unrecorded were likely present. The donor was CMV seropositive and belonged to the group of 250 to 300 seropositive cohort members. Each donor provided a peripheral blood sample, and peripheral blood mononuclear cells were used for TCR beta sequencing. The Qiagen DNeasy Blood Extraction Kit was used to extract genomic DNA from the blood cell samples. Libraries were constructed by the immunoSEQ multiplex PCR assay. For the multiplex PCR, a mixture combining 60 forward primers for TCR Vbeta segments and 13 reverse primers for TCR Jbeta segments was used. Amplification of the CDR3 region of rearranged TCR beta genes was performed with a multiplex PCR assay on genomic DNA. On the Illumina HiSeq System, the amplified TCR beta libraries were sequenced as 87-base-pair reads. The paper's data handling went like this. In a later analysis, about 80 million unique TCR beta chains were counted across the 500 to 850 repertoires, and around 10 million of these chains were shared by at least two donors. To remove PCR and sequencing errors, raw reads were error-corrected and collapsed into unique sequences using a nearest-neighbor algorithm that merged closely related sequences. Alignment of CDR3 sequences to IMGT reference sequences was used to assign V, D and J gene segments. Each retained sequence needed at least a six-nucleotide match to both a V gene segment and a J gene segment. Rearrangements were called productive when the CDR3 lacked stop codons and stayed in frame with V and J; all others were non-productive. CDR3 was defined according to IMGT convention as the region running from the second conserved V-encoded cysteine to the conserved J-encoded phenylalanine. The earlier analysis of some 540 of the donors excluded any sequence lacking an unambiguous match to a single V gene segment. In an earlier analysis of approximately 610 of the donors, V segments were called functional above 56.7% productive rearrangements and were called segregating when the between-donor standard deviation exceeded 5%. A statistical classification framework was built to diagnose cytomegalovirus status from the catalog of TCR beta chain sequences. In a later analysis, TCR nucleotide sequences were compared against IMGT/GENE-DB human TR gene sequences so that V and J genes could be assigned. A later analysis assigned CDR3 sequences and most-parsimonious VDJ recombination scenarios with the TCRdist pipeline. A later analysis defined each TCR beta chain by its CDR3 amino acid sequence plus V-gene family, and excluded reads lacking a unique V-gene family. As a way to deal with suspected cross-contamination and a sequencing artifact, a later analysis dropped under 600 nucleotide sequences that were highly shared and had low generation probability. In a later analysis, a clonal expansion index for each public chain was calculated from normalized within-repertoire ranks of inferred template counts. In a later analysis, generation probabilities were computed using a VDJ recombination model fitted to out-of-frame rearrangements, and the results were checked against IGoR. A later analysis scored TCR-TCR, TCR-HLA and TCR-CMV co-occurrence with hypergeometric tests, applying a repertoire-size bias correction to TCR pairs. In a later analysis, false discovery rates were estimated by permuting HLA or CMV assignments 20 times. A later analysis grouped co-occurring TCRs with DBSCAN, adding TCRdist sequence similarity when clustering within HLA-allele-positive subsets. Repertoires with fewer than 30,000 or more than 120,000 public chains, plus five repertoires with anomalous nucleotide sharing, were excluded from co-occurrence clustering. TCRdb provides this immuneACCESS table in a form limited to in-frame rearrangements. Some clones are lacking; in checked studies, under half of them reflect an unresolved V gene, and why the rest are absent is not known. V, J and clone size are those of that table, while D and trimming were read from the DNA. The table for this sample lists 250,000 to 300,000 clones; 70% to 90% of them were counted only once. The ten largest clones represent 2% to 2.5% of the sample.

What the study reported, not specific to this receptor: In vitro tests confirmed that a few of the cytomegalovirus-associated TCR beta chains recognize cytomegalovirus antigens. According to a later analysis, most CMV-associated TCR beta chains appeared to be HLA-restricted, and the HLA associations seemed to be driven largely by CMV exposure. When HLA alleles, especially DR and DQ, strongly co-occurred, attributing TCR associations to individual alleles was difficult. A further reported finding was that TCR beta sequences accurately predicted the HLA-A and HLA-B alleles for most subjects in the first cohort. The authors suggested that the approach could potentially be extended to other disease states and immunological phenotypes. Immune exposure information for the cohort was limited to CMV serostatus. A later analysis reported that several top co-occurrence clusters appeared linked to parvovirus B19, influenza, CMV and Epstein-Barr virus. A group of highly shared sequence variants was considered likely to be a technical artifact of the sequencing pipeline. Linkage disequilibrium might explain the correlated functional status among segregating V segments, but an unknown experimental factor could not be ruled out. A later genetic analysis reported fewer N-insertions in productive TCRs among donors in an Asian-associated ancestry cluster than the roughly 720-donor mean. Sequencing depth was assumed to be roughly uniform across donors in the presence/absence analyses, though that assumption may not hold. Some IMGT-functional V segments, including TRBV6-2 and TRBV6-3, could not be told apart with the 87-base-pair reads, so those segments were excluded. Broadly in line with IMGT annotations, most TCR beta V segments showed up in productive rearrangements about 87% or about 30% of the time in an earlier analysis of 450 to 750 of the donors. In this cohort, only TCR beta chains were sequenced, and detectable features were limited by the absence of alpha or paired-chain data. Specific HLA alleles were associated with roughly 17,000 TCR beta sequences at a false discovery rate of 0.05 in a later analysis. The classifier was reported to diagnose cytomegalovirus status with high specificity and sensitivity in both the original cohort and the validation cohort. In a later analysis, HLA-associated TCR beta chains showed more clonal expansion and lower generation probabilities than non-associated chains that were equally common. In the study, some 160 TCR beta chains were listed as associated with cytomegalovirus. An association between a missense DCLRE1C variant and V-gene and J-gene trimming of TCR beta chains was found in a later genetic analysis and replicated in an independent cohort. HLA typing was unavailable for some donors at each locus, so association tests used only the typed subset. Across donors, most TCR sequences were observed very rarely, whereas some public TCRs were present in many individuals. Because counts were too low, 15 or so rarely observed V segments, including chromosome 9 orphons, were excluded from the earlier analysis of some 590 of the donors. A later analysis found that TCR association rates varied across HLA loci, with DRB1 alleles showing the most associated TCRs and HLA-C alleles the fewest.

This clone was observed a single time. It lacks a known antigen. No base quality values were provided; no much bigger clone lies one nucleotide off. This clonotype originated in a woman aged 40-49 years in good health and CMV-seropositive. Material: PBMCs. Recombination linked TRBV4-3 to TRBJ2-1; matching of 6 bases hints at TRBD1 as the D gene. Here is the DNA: TGCGCCAGCAGCCAAGCCCCTGGGGGCACCTACAATGAGCAGTTCTTC. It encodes CASSQAPGGTYNEQFF.